Each of the 10 T cell receptor beta chains below was sequenced from the same sample in a study of T-cell reconstitution after alpha-beta-depleted transplantation in children. This sample's TCRbeta library carried unique molecular identifier barcodes. Each CDR3 protein gets one entry after TCRdb re-called the PCR reads with MiXCR. This sample carries about 260,000 distinct CDR3 sequences, 6.5% to 9% of them seen once, and the ten largest clones take 6% to 7%. Sequenced material: PBMCs, mostly from graft donor cells, taken 180 days after TCRalphabeta/CD19-depleted stem cell transplant. The receptors shown here come from a male patient younger than 18 who had a stem cell transplant for acute lymphoblastic leukemia, so the T cells may come from the graft donor.

This clonotype was counted ten times or more. The chain uses TRBV7-6 and TRBJ1-4; D may be TRBD1 (5 bases). Germline CDR1 and CDR2: SGHVS and FNYEAQ. The CDR3 length is 14 residues. V lost 6 bases and J 4 bases, leaving 12 bases between the germline ends. The CDR3: CASSPGRGNEKLFF. CDR3 nucleotide sequence: TGTGCCAGCAGTCCTGGGAGGGGTAATGAAAAACTGTTTTTT. Full variable domain (rest looked up from reference TRBV7-6 and TRBJ1-4): GAGVSQSPRYKVTKRGQDVALRCDPISGHVSLYWYRQALGQGPEFLTYFNYEAQQDKSGLPNDRFSAERPEGSISTLTIQRTEQRDSAMYRCASSPGRGNEKLFFGSGTQLSVL.

This clonotype was observed at least ten times. This chain connects TRBV28 to TRBJ2-1; 9 bases line up with TRBD2. With 3 bases clipped from V and 9 bases from J, the junction kept 21 bases outside the gene matches. CDR1 MDHEN and CDR2 SYDVKM come from the germline V gene. CDR3 length: 19 amino acids. CDR3: CASSFPWGFFGGRAGEQFF. The CDR3 nucleotides are TGTGCCAGCAGTTTCCCCTGGGGTTTTTTTGGCGGGAGGGCCGGTGAGCAGTTCTTC.

This clonotype was recorded many times. The chain uses TRBV5-6 and TRBJ1-2, with TRBD1 as a possible D gene (6 bases). CDR1 is SGHDT, CDR2 YYEEEE, per germline. V dropped 6 bases and J dropped 5 bases, with 17 bases sitting between them. The CDR3 is 14 amino acids. DNA for the CDR3: TGTGCCAGCACCGTGAGGGGGAGGGAGTATGGCTACACCTTC. Its translation: CASTVRGREYGYTF.

This chain joins TRBV2 and TRBJ2-4, with D perhaps TRBD2 (6 bases). The CDR3 contains 13 residues. Trimming took 10 bases from V and 8 from J, leaving 18 bases between them. Germline V gives CDR1 SNHLY, CDR2 FYNNEI. The DNA of the CDR3 is TGTGCCACCGTGGGACTCCGGAGGGACATTCAGTACTTC. Protein sequence: CATVGLRRDIQYF. The full variable domain, in which reference TRBV2 and TRBJ2-4 provide the parts outside the CDR3, is EPEVTQTPSHQVTQMGQEVILRCVPISNHLYFYWYRQILGQKVEFLVSFYNNEISEKSEIFDDQFSVERPDGSNFTLKIRSTKLEDSAMYFCATVGLRRDIQYFGAGTRLSVL.

The rearrangement links TRBV5-6 to TRBJ2-1; 7 bases map to TRBD1. J gave up 2 bases and V 8 bases, and 19 bases lay outside the gene matches. The CDR3 runs to 18 residues. The V gene's germline CDR1 is SGHDT and CDR2 YYEEEE. CDR3 in amino acids: CARGPGQRPGPTYNEQFF. The CDR3 region has the DNA TGTGCCAGGGGCCCGGGACAGAGACCGGGACCCACCTACAATGAGCAGTTCTTC.

This clonotype was seen repeatedly, ten times or more. This chain joins TRBV12-3 or TRBV12-4 and TRBJ2-1; no firm D call. V lost 2 bases and J lost 3, with 8 bases in between. CDR3 length equals 14 residues. Here the CDR3 DNA reads TGTGCCAGCAGTTTATATAATCTCTACAATGAGCAGTTCTTC. Residues: CASSLYNLYNEQFF.

The chain uses TRBV29-1 and TRBJ2-5, with 7 bases identical to TRBD1. This CDR3 contains 13 residues. Trimming removed 7 bases from V and 4 bases from J; junction bases left unmatched: 9. CDR1 and CDR2 (germline): SQVTM, ANQGSEA. CDR3 loop: CSALDRVGETQYF. The DNA of the CDR3 is TGCAGCGCACTAGACAGGGTTGGAGAGACCCAGTACTTC.

Ten or more counts support this clonotype. The chain links TRBV9 to TRBJ2-7; TRBD2 aligns across 7 bases. This CDR3 spans 15 amino acids. Germline-derived CDR1 and CDR2 are SGDLS and YYNGEE. J was trimmed by 3 bases and V by 2 bases; bases with no gene match: 8. The CDR3 protein is CASSVGRGVGYEQYF. CDR3 bases: TGTGCCAGCAGCGTGGGCCGGGGGGTCGGCTACGAGCAGTACTTC. Full variable domain (rest looked up from reference TRBV9 and TRBJ2-7): DSGVTQTPKHLITATGQRVTLRCSPRSGDLSVYWYQQSLDQGLQFLIQYYNGEERAKGNILERFSAQQFPDLHSELNLSSLELGDSALYFCASSVGRGVGYEQYFGPGTRLTVT.

This clonotype turned up a few times. The V gene is TRBV20-1, the J gene TRBJ2-1; TRBD1 matches 7 bases. This CDR3 comprises 13 residues. The V and J ends lost 2 bases and 4 bases, in that order; junction bases with no gene match: 2. The germline gives CDR1 DFQATT, CDR2 SNEGSKA (reference sequence). The CDR3 spells CSARQGVYNEQFF. Written as DNA, the CDR3 is TGCAGTGCTAGACAGGGGGTTTACAATGAGCAGTTCTTC.

This rearrangement joins TRBV11-1 to TRBJ2-2; 8 bases are shared with TRBD1. V shed 6 bases, J shed 1 base, and the junction held 4 bases outside the gene matches. The CDR3 is made up of 15 amino acids. CDR1 and CDR2 (germline): SGHAT, FQDESV (reference sequence). CDR3 DNA: TGTGCCAGCAGTCACAGGGGGGTGAACACCGGGGAGCTGTTTTTT. It translates to CASSHRGVNTGELFF.